A single T cell receptor (beta chain) is shown here with its context. It has no known antigen specificity. Per-base quality was not reported, and no clone a single base away is much larger than it. TCRbeta CDR3 regions were amplified from genomic DNA by means of the immunoSEQ Assay, a bias-controlled multiplex PCR. As for the original processing: The number of nucleated cells in each sample was estimated by amplification of reference gene primers within the assay. Sequence reads were collapsed and filtered to measure the absolute abundance of every unique TCRbeta CDR3 rearrangement. For each sample, productive Simpson clonality was calculated as the square root of Simpson's diversity index over productive rearrangements. Not all clones reach the TCRdb copy of this immuneACCESS table, which keeps in-frame sequences only. Checked studies attribute under half of the gap to unresolved V genes and leave the rest unexplained. V and J calls and clone size are as listed in that table; D and trimming were resolved from the DNA. This sample is represented by approximately 120,000 clones; around 82% of them were singletons. The ten largest clones capture less than 5% of the sample.

These data are taken from a study of blood T cell repertoires in COVID-19 (dated by TCRdb to 2018 to 2020). About the study as a whole: Samples from collaborators originated in the United States, Italy and Spain and spanned both the acute and convalescent phases of COVID-19. The material from the prospective study consisted of cDNA or gDNA derived from T cells, B-cell-depleted T cells, or PBMCs. Subjects who had been exposed to COVID-19, were actively infected with it, or had recovered from it provided the deeply sampled blood TCRbeta repertoires that made up the dataset. The repertoires were released in a freely available public database intended as a resource for research on the immune response to SARS-CoV-2. The samples were drawn from two sources: the first 160 participants of the ongoing ImmuneRACE study, and over 950 subjects contributed by 6 global collaborators. Sample metadata almost always included a de-identified subject ID, COVID-19 status, age in years and sex. Where available, HLA class I and class II types were taken from metadata supplied by the sample provider and were not determined by assay-based typing. Summary of the overall study and its limitations: How much clinical and demographic metadata was included differed by source and by participant, and the metadata was provided uncurated.

Each collaborating institution followed its own protocols to collect whole blood in K2EDTA tubes. For TCRbeta analysis, collaborators shipped samples as frozen whole blood, isolated PBMCs, or DNA extracted from either of those sample types. Trimming leaves V shorter by 0 bases and J shorter by 4 bases, with the junction holding 5 bases beyond the gene matches. The germline V gene encodes CDR1 MRHNA and CDR2 SNTAGT. From the cysteine up to the phenylalanine, the CDR3 has a length of 18 residues. Here the CDR3 DNA is all that survives: 54 bases in frame from base 1. The chain uses TRBV6-4 and TRBJ2-3, and 15 bases in between align with TRBD2. Sequenced input: peripheral blood. This sequence was found in a human donor in a cohort sampled during active or convalescent COVID-19. The CDR3 protein is CASSDSGLAGGPADTQYF. The base sequence is TGTGCCAGCAGTGACTCTGGACTAGCGGGGGGGCCCGCAGATACGCAGTATTTT.